A single sample gave rise to the 18 T cell receptor beta chains below, sequenced in a study of T cell responses to AZD1222 COVID-19 vaccine. Clones were read by immunoSEQ multiplex PCR, and TCRdb kept only the in-frame ones, dropping some. In the table there are roughly 120,000 clones, 90% to 95% of which are singletons. The sample in question was peripheral blood, obtained on day 0 of AZD1222 vaccination. The receptors originated from an adult in good health.

This clone was detected once. One junction end does not reproduce the germline sequence, and a read error may be involved. The chain links TRBV3-1 (or the pseudogene TRBV3-2) to TRBJ1-4, with D possibly TRBD1 on 6 matching bases. Germline CDR1 and CDR2: LGHDT and YNNKEL (reference sequence). The CDR3 has 14 residues. The CDR3 DNA is TGTGCCAGCACCCAAGGACAGTCTAATGAAAAACTGTTTTTT. Translated, it gives CASTQGQSNEKLFF.

This chain links TRBV19 with TRBJ1-1; maybe TRBD1 (5 bases). Germline V gene sequence: CDR1 LNHDA, CDR2 SQIVND (reference sequence). The CDR3 totals 14 residues. Trimming took off 3 bases at V and 2 bases at J, with 10 bases between the two ends. This chain's CDR3 is CASSIQGFNTEAFF. DNA for the CDR3: TGTGCCAGTAGTATCCAGGGCTTCAACACTGAAGCTTTCTTT.

The genes are TRBV19 and TRBJ2-7, with 7 bases identical to TRBD2. CDR1 is LNHDA, CDR2 SQIVND, per germline (reference sequence). This CDR3 has 14 amino acids. J was trimmed by 3 bases and V by 4 bases; bases with no gene match: 6. The DNA of the CDR3 is TGTGCCAGTAGTACTGTGGGAGGGTTCTACGAGCAGTACTTC. Encoded protein: CASSTVGGFYEQYF.

This chain uses TRBV2 with TRBJ1-5; D gene uncertain. Germline CDR1 reads SNHLY; CDR2 reads FYNNEI. The ends were cut back, 8 bases at V and 0 bases at J, with 11 bases in the middle. CDR3 length: 14 amino acids. Here the CDR3 reads CASREDGSNQPQHF. CDR3 in DNA: TGTGCCAGCCGGGAAGATGGTAGCAATCAGCCCCAGCATTTT.

The J gene is TRBJ1-5, the V gene TRBV10-3, with D possibly being TRBD1 (5 bases). The CDR3 has 15 amino acids. Per germline, CDR1 ENHRY and CDR2 SYGVKD. The V end lost 4 bases, the J end lost 2 bases, and 12 bases lay between the germline ends. CDR3: CAISAQGPGNQPQHF. CDR3 DNA sequence: TGTGCCATCAGTGCTCAGGGACCTGGCAATCAGCCCCAGCATTTT.

This chain uses TRBV29-1 with TRBJ2-5; no clear D. CDR1 is SQVTM and CDR2 is ANQGSEA in the germline V gene. The CDR3 runs 17 residues. Trimming stripped 4 bases from V and 4 bases from J, with 25 bases between. CDR3 sequence (DNA): TGCAGCGTTGCCCCCCGAAAGGGTACTGGTGATGGAGAGACCCAGTACTTC. Its protein product is CSVAPRKGTGDGETQYF.

A single count supports this clone. In nucleotides, the CDR3 is TGTGCCAGCAGTTTATGGGCTAGCGGGAGCTCCCAGCAGTACTTC. Amino acids: CASSLWASGSSQQYF. V and J are TRBV27 and TRBJ2-7, with 10 positions matching TRBD2. With V trimmed by 1 base and J by 8 bases, 8 bases remained unmatched. The germline gives CDR1 MNHEY, CDR2 SMNVEV (reference sequence). The CDR3 runs 15 residues.

This chain uses TRBV7-9 with TRBJ2-1; D may match TRBD1 or TRBD2 (5 bases each). The CDR3 is 13 residues long. Germline V gene sequence: CDR1 SEHNR, CDR2 FQNEAQ (reference sequence). The V gene lost 5 bases and the J gene lost 7 bases, with 12 bases spanning the gap. The CDR3: CASSPVGENEQFF. DNA of the CDR3: TGTGCCAGCAGCCCGGTGGGGGAGAATGAGCAGTTCTTC. Full variable domain (rest looked up from reference TRBV7-9 and TRBJ2-1): DTGVSQNPRHKITKRGQNVTFRCDPISEHNRLYWYRQTLGQGPEFLTYFQNEAQLEKSRLLSDRFSAERPKGSFSTLEIQRTEQGDSAMYLCASSPVGENEQFFGPGTRLTVL.

This chain connects TRBV20-1 to TRBJ1-1; no clear D. This CDR3 spans 12 amino acids. The V end lost 3 bases, the J end lost 3 bases, and 8 bases lay between the germline ends. CDR1 is DFQATT and CDR2 is SNEGSKA in the germline V gene (reference sequence). The CDR3 nucleotides are TGCAGTGCTAGTCCCCACGACACTGAAGCTTTCTTT. It codes for CSASPHDTEAFF.

The chain couples TRBV28 to TRBJ1-5; D might be TRBD1 (5 bases). The ends were cut back, 3 bases at V and 10 bases at J, with 13 bases in the middle. The CDR3 is 13 residues long. CDR1 and CDR2 from the germline V gene are MDHEN and SYDVKM. In nucleotides, the CDR3 is TGTGCCAGCAGTTTTTTGGGACTTCGACCCCAGCATTTT. This sequence encodes CASSFLGLRPQHF.

This chain connects TRBV28 to TRBJ2-7; D is undetermined. The CDR3 sequence is 13 residues long. Trimming removed 5 bases from V and 5 bases from J, with 13 bases in between. Germline V gene data show CDR1 as MDHEN and CDR2 as SYDVKM. CDR3 protein: CASSAPWGNEQYF. CDR3 nucleotides: TGTGCCAGCAGTGCCCCGTGGGGAAACGAGCAGTACTTC. Full variable domain (remainder filled in from reference TRBV28 and TRBJ2-7): DVKVTQSSRYLVKRTGEKVFLECVQDMDHENMFWYRQDPGLGLRLIYFSYDVKMKEKGDIPEGYSVSREKKERFSLILESASTNQTSMYLCASSAPWGNEQYFGPGTRLTVT.

The chain joins TRBV5-4 to TRBJ2-1, with 11 bases matching TRBD2. The germline V gene has CDR1 SGHNT and CDR2 YYREEE (reference sequence). V lost 4 bases, J lost 6 bases, and 12 bases stayed unmatched. CDR3 length: 17 amino acids. CDR3 sequence: CASSTSSGRNIRNEQFF. The CDR3 coding sequence is TGTGCCAGCAGCACCTCTAGCGGGAGGAACATACGCAATGAGCAGTTCTTC.

The chain carries TRBV2 and TRBJ1-1, with a weak D call TRBD1 (5 bases). Deletions cut 6 bases from V and 2 bases from J, with 10 bases between. The CDR3 runs to 13 residues. Germline V gene data show CDR1 as SNHLY and CDR2 as FYNNEI. DNA for the CDR3: TGTGCCAGCAGCGCCGACAGAAACACTGAAGCTTTCTTT. This translates into CASSADRNTEAFF.

In this sample, this clone turned up once. This sequence joins TRBV7-9 and TRBJ2-7, with a possible D match to TRBD2 (6 bases). Germline-derived CDR1 and CDR2 are SEHNR and FQNEAQ (reference sequence). This CDR3 region has 13 residues. Trimming pared 7 bases from V and 5 bases from J, leaving 15 bases between. This chain's CDR3 is CASTRGFGDEQYF. In DNA, the CDR3 is TGTGCCAGCACTCGGGGGTTTGGTGACGAGCAGTACTTC.

This rearrangement joins TRBV3-1 (or the pseudogene TRBV3-2) to TRBJ2-7; the D gene is possibly TRBD2 (5 bases). Per the germline V gene, CDR1 is LGHDT and CDR2 is YNNKEL (reference sequence). The CDR3 sequence is 15 residues long. The V and J ends lost 0 bases and 3 bases respectively, with 12 bases between them. The CDR3 nucleotides read TGTGCCAGCAGCCAAGACGGACTTCTCGACTACGAGCAGTACTTC. It codes for CASSQDGLLDYEQYF.

The V and J genes are TRBV7-3 and TRBJ2-3; D unresolved. V lost 5 bases to trimming and J lost 1 base, with 10 bases between them. CDR1 is SGHTA and CDR2 is FQGTGA in the germline V gene. The CDR3 has 14 amino acids. CDR3 in amino acids: CASSPLAGTDTQYF. DNA for the CDR3: TGTGCCAGCAGCCCTCTGGCGGGCACAGATACGCAGTATTTT.

The J gene is TRBJ2-1, the V gene TRBV18, with TRBD2 as a possible D gene (6 bases). CDR3 size: 14 residues. The germline V gene has CDR1 KGHSH and CDR2 LQKENI. Trimming shortened V by 3 bases and J by 7 bases, and 13 bases separated the two germline ends. The CDR3 DNA reads as TGTGCCAGCTCACCGCTGGAGGGGCCGAATGAGCAGTTCTTC. This encodes CASSPLEGPNEQFF.

Only a few counts were recorded for this clone. The J gene is TRBJ1-3, the V gene TRBV7-9; no firm D call. Trimming removed 5 bases at V and 0 bases at J, with 14 bases between. The CDR3 is 16 residues long. Germline assignment: CDR1 SEHNR and CDR2 FQNEAQ (reference sequence). The CDR3 nucleotides are TGTGCCAGCAGCCCGACCCGGACTTTCTCTGGAAACACCATATATTTT. Translating it yields CASSPTRTFSGNTIYF.